Listed below are T cell receptor beta chains from one sample, sequenced in a study of blood T cell repertoires in COVID-19. Here immunoSEQ multiplex PCR was the method, and the copy in TCRdb shows in-frame clones only, minus some. The sample lists 98,000 or so clones; roughly 88% were seen once. Specimen: peripheral blood. These receptors came from a human donor in a cohort sampled during active COVID-19. CDR3s include the opening cysteine and the closing phenylalanine or tryptophan. A D gene is named only where the DNA matches it firmly. Clone size is not always given. Where it is, it says once, few, many or a class for expanded clones.

clone size | J gene | D gene | CDR3 length | V gene | CDR3 protein | CDR3 DNA
NA | TRBJ2-2 | NA | 15 | TRBV2 | CASRRQGIDTGELFF | TGTGCCAGCAGACGGCAGGGTATAGACACCGGGGAGCTGTTTTTT
NA | TRBJ1-4 | NA | 15 | TRBV18 | CASSPLVQGGEKLFF | TGTGCCAGCTCACCATTGGTACAGGGTGGCGAAAAACTGTTTTTT
NA | TRBJ1-2 | NA | 13 | TRBV6-6 | CASRGAGNYGYTF | TGTGCCAGCAGGGGGGCAGGGAACTATGGCTACACCTTC
NA | TRBJ2-4 | TRBD1 | 13 | TRBV19 | CASKRDSSSIQYF | TGTGCCAGTAAACGGGACAGCTCCTCCATTCAGTACTTC
NA | TRBJ1-1 | TRBD1 | 15 | TRBV6-6 | CASRGLDRVNTEAFF | TGTGCCAGCAGGGGCCTAGACAGGGTGAACACTGAAGCTTTCTTT
once | TRBJ2-1 | TRBD2 | 17 | TRBV29-1 | CSVDPPGTSGSRNEQFF | TGCAGCGTTGATCCTCCCGGGACTAGCGGGAGCCGGAATGAGCAGTTCTTC
NA | TRBJ2-7 | TRBD1 | 14 | TRBV11-2 | CASSFGTASYEQYF | TGTGCCAGCAGCTTTGGGACAGCCTCCTACGAGCAGTACTTC
NA | TRBJ1-2 | NA | 13 | TRBV29-1 | CSVEDGLNYGYTF | TGCAGCGTTGAAGATGGACTTAACTATGGCTACACCTTC
NA | TRBJ2-7 | NA | 16 | TRBV2 | CASSEGGGTGMYEQYF | TGTGCCAGCAGTGAAGGGGGAGGGACAGGCATGTACGAGCAGTACTTC
NA | TRBJ1-2 | NA | 15 | TRBV7-9 | CASSLEFAPGYGYTF | TGTGCCAGCAGCTTAGAGTTTGCGCCGGGCTATGGCTACACCTTC
once | TRBJ1-5 | TRBD1 | 16 | TRBV19 | CASSSTQTGRYQPQHF | TGTGCCAGTAGTTCTACCCAGACAGGGAGGTATCAGCCCCAGCATTTT
NA | TRBJ2-7 | NA | 13 | TRBV4-2 | CASSQGGAYEQYF | TGTGCCAGCAGCCAGGGCGGGGCCTACGAGCAGTACTTC
NA | TRBJ2-1 | NA | 12 | TRBV18 | CASSPEGTGQFF | TGTGCCAGCTCACCGGAGGGAACAGGGCAGTTCTTC
NA | TRBJ1-1 | NA | 13 | TRBV6-5 | CASRIGGGAEAFF | TGTGCCAGCAGAATAGGGGGAGGGGCTGAAGCTTTCTTT
NA | TRBJ2-3 | TRBD2 | 16 | TRBV7-8 | CASSTLAGGPTDTQYF | TGTGCCAGCAGCACCTTAGCGGGAGGGCCAACAGATACGCAGTATTTT
NA | TRBJ2-7 | TRBD2 | 16 | TRBV2 | CASSLYSGMSSYEQYF | TGTGCCAGCAGTTTATATAGCGGGATGAGCTCCTACGAGCAGTACTTC
NA | TRBJ1-5 | NA | 13 | TRBV30 | CAWSNGKNQPQHF | TGTGCCTGGAGTAACGGGAAAAATCAGCCCCAGCATTTT
NA | TRBJ2-5 | TRBD2 | 16 | TRBV19 | CASSTGLAGMGETQYF | TGTGCCAGTAGTACCGGACTAGCGGGGATGGGAGAGACCCAGTACTTC
NA | TRBJ2-7 | TRBD2 | 17 | TRBV5-4 | CASSLGWRGGGSYEQYF | TGTGCCAGCAGCTTGGGGTGGAGAGGCGGGGGCTCCTACGAGCAGTACTTC
NA | TRBJ2-1 | NA | 16 | TRBV7-9 | CASTQAGLALYNEQFF | TGTGCCAGCACCCAGGCCGGGCTAGCGTTATACAATGAGCAGTTCTTC
few | TRBJ2-5 | TRBD1 | 16 | TRBV5-5 | CASSFRGTGQGETQYF | TGTGCCAGCAGCTTCCGAGGGACAGGTCAGGGGGAGACCCAGTACTTC
NA | TRBJ1-5 | NA | 13 | TRBV27 | CASSFAVNQPQHF | TGTGCCAGCAGTTTCGCGGTCAATCAGCCCCAGCATTTT
few | TRBJ1-1 | TRBD1 | 14 | TRBV11-1 | CASRFTGANTEAFF | TGTGCCAGCAGATTCACAGGGGCGAACACTGAAGCTTTCTTT
few | TRBJ1-5 | NA | 13 | TRBV6-5 | CASSYSPNQPQHF | TGTGCCAGCAGTTACTCCCCGAATCAGCCCCAGCATTTT
NA | TRBJ2-7 | TRBD2 | 14 | TRBV29-1 | CSVEKSGGTYEQYF | TGCAGCGTTGAAAAAAGCGGGGGTACCTACGAGCAGTACTTC
NA | TRBJ2-7 | TRBD2 | 16 | TRBV2 | CASSAQGLAGSYEQYF | TGTGCCAGCAGTGCCCAGGGACTAGCGGGTTCCTACGAGCAGTACTTC
NA | TRBJ1-5 | NA | 14 | TRBV11-1 | CASSQEGGNQPQHF | TGTGCCAGCAGCCAGGAAGGGGGCAATCAGCCCCAGCATTTT
NA | TRBJ2-1 | TRBD1 | 14 | TRBV6-4 | CASSDGTGGNEQFF | TGTGCCAGCAGTGACGGGACAGGGGGCAATGAGCAGTTCTTC
NA | TRBJ1-6 | NA | 11 | TRBV12-3/TRBV12-4 | CASSLYTPLHF | TGTGCCAGCAGTTTATACACACCCCTCCACTTT
few | TRBJ1-1 | NA | 12 | TRBV19 | CASSAGVTEAFF | TGTGCCAGTAGCGCCGGGGTCACTGAAGCTTTCTTT
NA | TRBJ2-1 | NA | 14 | TRBV27 | CASRTRTPSNEQFF | TGTGCCAGCAGGACTCGGACACCCAGTAATGAGCAGTTCTTC
NA | TRBJ1-6 | TRBD1 | 15 | TRBV2 | CASSGYRGENSPLHF | TGTGCCAGCAGTGGGTACAGGGGCGAAAATTCACCCCTCCACTTT
once | TRBJ1-1 | NA | 14 | TRBV5-1 | CASSLQGGTTEAFF | TGCGCCAGCAGCTTGCAGGGCGGTACCACTGAAGCTTTCTTT
NA | TRBJ2-7 | NA | 14 | TRBV30 | CAWSDPWPSYEQYF | TGTGCCTGGAGCGATCCTTGGCCTTCCTACGAGCAGTACTTC
NA | TRBJ1-5 | TRBD1 | 15 | TRBV10-1 | CASMCQGANNQPQHF | TGCGCCAGCATGTGCCAGGGGGCCAACAATCAGCCCCAGCATTTT
NA | TRBJ1-2 | TRBD1 | 13 | TRBV10-3 | CAISPTGNDGYTF | TGTGCCATCAGCCCGACAGGGAACGATGGCTACACCTTC
NA | TRBJ2-1 | NA | 12 | TRBV3-1/TRBV3-2 | CASSPAGGEQFF | TGTGCCAGCAGTCCCGCAGGGGGGGAGCAGTTCTTC
NA | TRBJ2-6 | NA | 18 | TRBV30 | CAWSVLGGASTGANVLTF | TGTGCCTGGAGTGTATTAGGGGGAGCCTCCACTGGGGCCAACGTCCTGACTTTC
NA | TRBJ1-4 | NA | 16 | TRBV6-5 | CASSYLYTEAGEKLFF | TGTGCCAGCAGTTACTTATACACGGAAGCAGGGGAAAAACTGTTTTTT
NA | TRBJ1-5 | NA | 13 | TRBV5-4 | CASSLDSHQPQHF | TGTGCCAGCAGCTTGGACAGTCATCAGCCCCAGCATTTT
NA | TRBJ2-5 | NA | 14 | TRBV19 | CASTRRPGQETQYF | TGTGCCAGTACCCGGAGACCCGGGCAAGAGACCCAGTACTTC
NA | TRBJ2-5 | NA | 15 | TRBV12-5 | CASGLFRGAEETQYF | TGTGCTAGTGGTTTGTTCCGAGGAGCCGAAGAGACCCAGTACTTC
NA | TRBJ2-2 | NA | 16 | TRBV5-1 | CASSLRAQGGTGELFF | TGCGCCAGCAGCTTGAGGGCGCAGGGAGGCACCGGGGAGCTGTTTTTT
NA | TRBJ2-7 | NA | 14 | TRBV11-2 | CASSLAGAVNEQYF | TGTGCCAGCAGCTTGGCGGGGGCAGTAAACGAGCAGTACTTC
NA | TRBJ1-1 | NA | 15 | TRBV5-1 | CASSPQGGEGTEAFF | TGCGCCAGCAGCCCACAGGGAGGGGAGGGAACTGAAGCTTTCTTT
NA | TRBJ2-2 | NA | 15 | TRBV28 | CASSSPGLNTGELFF | TGTGCCAGCAGTTCCCCGGGACTGAACACCGGGGAGCTGTTTTTT
NA | TRBJ2-2 | TRBD2 | 16 | TRBV9 | CASSVLSSGGSGELFF | TGTGCCAGCAGCGTATTGTCTAGCGGGGGGTCCGGGGAGCTGTTTTTT
NA | TRBJ1-4 | TRBD1 | 15 | TRBV7-9 | CASLIYRGTNEKLFF | TGTGCCAGTCTTATTTACAGGGGAACTAATGAAAAACTGTTTTTT
once | TRBJ2-1 | TRBD1 | 15 | TRBV7-6 | CASSLMDREINEQFF | TGTGCCAGCAGCTTAATGGACAGGGAAATCAATGAGCAGTTCTTC
NA | TRBJ1-3 | NA | 13 | TRBV29-1 | CSVETGKGNTIYF | TGCAGCGTTGAAACGGGGAAGGGAAACACCATATATTTT
NA | TRBJ1-1 | NA | 16 | TRBV6-1 | CASSALTLGLDTEAFF | TGTGCCAGCAGTGCCCTGACCTTGGGGCTCGACACTGAAGCTTTCTTT
NA | TRBJ1-1 | NA | 12 | TRBV29-1 | CSVEGTPRGAFF | TGCAGCGTTGAAGGTACACCTCGGGGAGCTTTCTTT